This T cell receptor (beta chain) was retrieved from a study of shared clonotypes between healthy human individuals. Study conclusions and caveats: Sequencing depth was a factor that was expected to affect clonotype sharing among donors. Non-shared clonotypes displayed generation probabilities falling below those of clonotypes present in all four donors. Only a few donors were included, so the genetic and exposure-history diversity represented was limited.

Repertoires were generated with immunoSEQ multiplex PCR, while TCRdb's copy carries only in-frame clones and drops some. This sample carries about 1 million clones, 70% to 80% of them seen once, and the ten largest clones take about 1.5%. CDR1 and CDR2 from the germline V gene are SGHDT and YYEEEE. The CDR3 is made up of 16 amino acids. The germline V and J ends were trimmed by 4 bases and 0 bases, with 15 bases remaining between them. This clone was picked up one time. Its antigen is not identified. The donors, all of them Caucasian adults, lived in Nashville, Tennessee. V and J are TRBV5-6 and TRBJ2-3; tentatively, D is TRBD2 (6 bases). Sequencing used memory CD4+ T cells sorted from blood. The subset: CD45RA-negative fraction. This TCR derives from a young man in good health. Here the CDR3 DNA reads TGTGCCAGCAGCGAGTCCGGGACTCTTAGCACAGATACGCAGTATTTT. Amino acids: CASSESGTLSTDTQYF.